Presented here are 26 T cell receptor beta chains from one specimen sequenced in a study of T cells after yellow fever vaccination. Each CDR3 protein gets one entry after TCRdb re-called the 5' RACE reads with MiXCR. The repertoire holds roughly 350,000 distinct CDR3 sequences, with roughly 4.3% as singletons. This sample comprised PBMCs, obtained 5 days after the yellow fever booster vaccination. The receptor source for this set is a man aged 18 to 35 who received the YFV17D yellow fever vaccine.

There are a few counts of this clonotype. This chain uses TRBV29-1 with TRBJ1-2; TRBD1 agrees at 7 bases. V shed 2 bases, J shed 6 bases, and the junction held 9 bases outside the gene matches. The CDR3 runs to 14 residues. CDR1 is SQVTM and CDR2 is ANQGSEA in the germline V gene. The CDR3 loop reads CSVESDRILNGYTF. The CDR3 DNA reads as TGCAGCGTTGAATCGGACAGGATATTGAATGGCTACACCTTC.

This rearrangement joins TRBV2 to TRBJ1-3; no clear D. This CDR3 is built from 14 residues. Germline assignment: CDR1 SNHLY and CDR2 FYNNEI. Trimming removed 4 bases from V and 7 bases from J, with 14 bases in between. The CDR3 here is CASSVGGLGNTIYF. The DNA of the CDR3 is TGTGCCAGCAGTGTAGGAGGGCTGGGGAACACCATATATTTT.

This clonotype has a handful of counts. The chain is built from TRBV5-1 and TRBJ2-2; TRBD1 agrees at 8 bases. J gave up 4 bases and V 4 bases, and 9 bases lay outside the gene matches. Germline V gene data show CDR1 as SGHRS and CDR2 as YFSETQ. This CDR3 region has 16 residues. The CDR3 region is CASSRVGQGATGELFF. The CDR3 nucleotides are TGCGCCAGCAGCCGAGTAGGGCAGGGGGCCACCGGGGAGCTGTTTTTT.

At least ten counts were recorded for this clonotype. This chain uses TRBV5-1 with TRBJ1-5, with TRBD1 identical over 7 bases. This CDR3 has 15 residues. Germline V CDR1 and CDR2: SGHRS, YFSETQ. V shed 1 base, J shed 3 bases, and the junction held 4 bases outside the gene matches. CDR3 sequence: CASSLTGDPNQPQHF. The CDR3 nucleotides read TGCGCCAGCAGCTTGACAGGGGACCCCAATCAGCCCCAGCATTTT.

This sequence joins TRBV5-4 and TRBJ1-1; D is undetermined. Trimming removed 4 bases from V and 3 bases from J, with 13 bases in between. Germline V CDR1 and CDR2: SGHNT, YYREEE (reference sequence). The CDR3 has 14 amino acids. The CDR3 DNA reads as TGTGCCAGCAGCCCTCGCGGGGAGGACACTGAAGCTTTCTTT. It codes for CASSPRGEDTEAFF.

This clonotype turned up a few times. This chain uses TRBV19 with TRBJ2-1; weak D call: TRBD2 (6 bases). The CDR3 is made up of 15 amino acids. Trimming shortened V by 6 bases and J by 10 bases, and 22 bases separated the two germline ends. The germline gives CDR1 LNHDA, CDR2 SQIVND (reference sequence). CDR3 residues: CASSQGRGSLGEQFF. The CDR3 nucleotides read TGTGCCAGTAGCCAGGGACGGGGGTCCTTAGGGGAGCAGTTCTTC.

This chain connects TRBV4-3 to TRBJ2-2; D is possibly TRBD2 (6 bases). Between the trimmed V and J ends, which lost 2 bases and 3 bases, there was a span of 10 bases. This CDR3 is built from 15 residues. The germline CDR1 and CDR2 sequences are LGHNA and YSLEER. In DNA form, the CDR3 reads TGCGCCAGCAGCCAATCGGGGGTTCACACCGGGGAGCTGTTTTTT. Residues: CASSQSGVHTGELFF.

This clonotype was detected many times. The chain uses TRBV7-9 and TRBJ2-3; 7 bases line up with TRBD1. The CDR3 spans 14 residues. V shed 5 bases and J 2 bases; nucleotides not matched to a gene: 4. Germline V gene sequence: CDR1 SEHNR, CDR2 FQNEAQ (reference sequence). CDR3 sequence reads: CASSDDRVTDTQYF. The CDR3 bases are TGTGCCAGCAGCGACGACAGGGTCACAGATACGCAGTATTTT.

At least ten counts were recorded for this clonotype. The genes are TRBV2 and TRBJ2-1; perhaps TRBD1 as D (5 bases). The CDR3 has 15 amino acids. In germline, CDR1 is SNHLY, CDR2 FYNNEI. Trimming took 2 bases from V and 4 from J, leaving 12 bases between them. This chain's CDR3 is CASSELGQGYNEQFF. For the CDR3, the DNA is TGTGCCAGCAGTGAATTGGGGCAGGGATACAATGAGCAGTTCTTC.

The rearrangement links TRBV5-6 to TRBJ2-5, with 7 bases fitting TRBD1. Trimming cost V 2 bases and J 0 bases; bases outside gene matches: 13. Germline CDR1 is SGHDT and CDR2 is YYEEEE. This CDR3 is built from 18 residues. The CDR3 reads CASSFTPKTDRHQETQYF. The CDR3 bases are TGTGCCAGCAGCTTTACCCCAAAAACGGACAGGCACCAAGAGACCCAGTACTTC.

The CDR3 is CASSSGPHYGYTF. CDR3 bases: TGTGCCAGCAGCTCCGGGCCCCACTATGGCTACACCTTC. V usage is TRBV7-9 and J usage is TRBJ1-2, with D unresolved. The CDR3 has 13 amino acids. Germline CDR1 is SEHNR and CDR2 is FQNEAQ (reference sequence). Trimming took off 4 bases at V and 3 bases at J, with 9 bases between the two ends.

The chain links TRBV5-5 to TRBJ1-2; weak D call: TRBD1 (5 bases). Germline values: CDR1 SGHKS, CDR2 YYEKEE (reference sequence). V lost 0 bases and J 6 bases, leaving 9 bases between the germline ends. CDR3 length equals 13 residues. CDR3 DNA sequence: TGTGCCAGCAGCTTGGTAGGGGCGGATGGCTACACCTTC. Translated: CASSLVGADGYTF. Full variable domain (missing parts from reference TRBV5-5 and TRBJ1-2): DAGVTQSPTHLIKTRGQQVTLRCSPISGHKSVSWYQQVLGQGPQFIFQYYEKEERGRGNFPDRFSARQFPNYSSELNVNALLLGDSALYLCASSLVGADGYTFGSGTRLTVV.

This clonotype was counted only a few times. The CDR3 DNA sequence: TGTGCCAGCAGCCAGGGACAGGGAGTGAGGGGAGAGACCCAGTACTTC. Residues: CASSQGQGVRGETQYF. The chain has TRBV13 and TRBJ2-5, with 9 bases matching TRBD1. V lost 5 bases and J lost 4; bases outside the gene matches: 11. The CDR3 runs to 16 residues. Per the germline V gene, CDR1 is PRHDT and CDR2 is FYEKMQ (reference sequence).

This clonotype was recorded many times. In DNA, the CDR3 is TGTGCCAGCAGCTTATATCTTGAGAACAGGGGATACACCATATATTTT. Translating gives CASSLYLENRGYTIYF. The chain recombines TRBV7-9 with TRBJ1-3, with 7 bases identical to TRBD1. V trimming: 2 bases; J trimming: 8 bases; junction bases outside the gene matches: 12. Germline CDR1 reads SEHNR; CDR2 reads FQNEAQ (reference sequence). This CDR3 has 16 residues.

V usage is TRBV20-1 and J usage is TRBJ2-1, with TRBD2 matching over 10 bases. Losses at the gene ends were 3 bases for V and 6 bases for J; bases not matched to a gene: 8. This CDR3 spans 15 amino acids. Germline CDR1 and CDR2: DFQATT and SNEGSKA (reference sequence). CDR3 region: CSARPLAGAINEQFF. In DNA form, the CDR3 reads TGCAGTGCTAGGCCGCTAGCGGGGGCGATCAATGAGCAGTTCTTC.

In its sample, this clonotype was seen many times. This rearrangement joins TRBV7-8 to TRBJ1-2, with 10 bases fitting TRBD1. V lost 5 bases and J lost 0; bases outside the gene matches: 6. Per germline, CDR1 SGHVS and CDR2 FQNEAQ. The CDR3 has 16 amino acids. The CDR3 is CASSGGGTGANYGYTF. Here the CDR3 DNA reads TGTGCCAGCAGCGGCGGGGGGACAGGGGCTAACTATGGCTACACCTTC.

This clonotype was detected only a few times. V is TRBV6-2 or TRBV6-3 and J is TRBJ2-3, with D perhaps TRBD2 (6 bases). Germline-derived CDR1 and CDR2 are MNHEY and SVGEGT. V gave up 2 bases and J gave up 5 bases, with 14 bases separating them. This CDR3 contains 15 residues. The CDR3 spells CASSYAAGPLDTQYF. CDR3 nucleotide sequence: TGTGCCAGCAGTTACGCGGCGGGGCCCCTAGATACGCAGTATTTT.

This clonotype was observed at least ten times. CDR3 sequence: CATRDTGGETQYF. CDR3 DNA: TGTGCCACCAGGGACACCGGAGGGGAGACCCAGTACTTC. The V and J genes are TRBV15 and TRBJ2-5; perhaps TRBD2 as D (6 bases). V lost 6 bases, J lost 5 bases, and 13 bases lay in between. Germline V gives CDR1 LNHNV, CDR2 YYDKDF (reference sequence). The length of the CDR3 is 13 residues.

The genes are TRBV7-8 and TRBJ2-7, with 9 nucleotides matching TRBD1. Germline CDR1 is SGHVS and CDR2 is FQNEAQ. The CDR3 totals 15 residues. With V trimmed by 4 bases and J by 2 bases, 6 bases remained unmatched. CDR3 in DNA: TGTGCCAGCAGCTCTGACAGGGGGGCCCCCTACGAGCAGTACGTC. Encoded protein: CASSSDRGAPYEQYV.

The CDR3 sequence: CSAKERWWNTEAFF. Written as DNA, the CDR3 is TGCAGCGCCAAGGAAAGGTGGTGGAACACTGAAGCTTTCTTT. The chain is built from TRBV29-1 and TRBJ1-1; D uncertain. Germline CDR1 reads SQVTM; CDR2 reads ANQGSEA. Trimming removed 7 bases from V and 1 base from J, with 16 bases in between. This CDR3 region has 14 residues.

This clonotype came up a few times. V usage is TRBV7-2 and J usage is TRBJ2-6, with TRBD2 matching over 12 bases. The CDR3 is 19 amino acids. V trimming: 5 bases; J trimming: 4 bases; junction bases outside the gene matches: 12. Germline CDR1 and CDR2: SGHTA and FQGNSA. CDR3 nucleotides: TGTGCCAGCAGCCATTTACTAGCGGGGGGCCCTAAAGGGGCCAACGTCCTGACTTTC. It yields the protein CASSHLLAGGPKGANVLTF.

This clonotype was recorded a few times. The chain is built from TRBV7-9 and TRBJ1-6; no clear D gene. Germline assignment: CDR1 SEHNR and CDR2 FQNEAQ (reference sequence). The CDR3 is 15 residues long. The V end lost 0 bases, the J end lost 7 bases, and 10 bases lay between the germline ends. In DNA form, the CDR3 reads TGTGCCAGCAGCTTAGCGCCGGGTGAAAATTCACCCCTCCACTTT. Its protein is CASSLAPGENSPLHF.

The chain uses TRBV18 and TRBJ2-1, with D maybe TRBD2 (5 bases). Germline loops: CDR1 KGHSH, CDR2 LQKENI. V lost 6 bases and J 0 bases, leaving 15 bases between the germline ends. The CDR3 is 16 amino acids. The CDR3 nucleotides are TGTGCCAGCTCCGGCACCGGGGAGAGCTCCTACAATGAGCAGTTCTTC. Residues: CASSGTGESSYNEQFF.

The sample holds many counts of this clonotype. V and J are TRBV5-1 and TRBJ2-1, with 8 bases matching TRBD2. V lost 3 bases to trimming and J lost 8 bases; unmatched junction nucleotides: 10. The CDR3 covers 15 residues. The germline gives CDR1 SGHRS, CDR2 YFSETQ. The CDR3 nucleotides read TGCGCCAGCAGCTCTGGGGCGGGGGGTCACGATGAGCAGTTCTTC. As protein: CASSSGAGGHDEQFF.

There are many counts of this clonotype. This chain links TRBV7-6 with TRBJ2-5; D uncertain. This CDR3 contains 13 residues. Germline values: CDR1 SGHVS, CDR2 FNYEAQ. The V gene lost 4 bases and the J gene lost 1 base, with 7 bases spanning the gap. CDR3 DNA sequence: TGTGCCAGCAGCTCAGGCATCCAAGAGACCCAGTACTTC. The encoded protein is CASSSGIQETQYF.

This clonotype showed up just a few times. J is TRBJ1-2 and V is TRBV7-2; D ambiguous. Trimming pared 1 base from V and 4 bases from J, leaving 10 bases between. This CDR3 region has 14 residues. Per germline, CDR1 SGHTA and CDR2 FQGNSA. CDR3 sequence: CASSLGPATYGYTF. The CDR3 DNA reads TGTGCCAGCAGCTTAGGTCCAGCAACCTATGGCTACACCTTC.